One and the same sample provided the 15 T cell receptor beta chains below, sequenced in a study of OX40 agonist ivuxolimab in advanced cancers. Using immunoSEQ multiplex PCR, the repertoire was profiled, and TCRdb retains in-frame clones only, with some absent. The table records tens of thousands of clones, just under 85% of them present only once. The sample consisted of CD4+ or CD8+ T cells sorted from blood, taken in a trial of the OX40 agonist ivuxolimab. The receptors derive from an adult with an advanced solid tumor such as melanoma, head and neck, liver or kidney cancer.

This chain links TRBV6-1 with TRBJ1-6; 9 bases align to TRBD1. The CDR3 has 14 amino acids. V lost 8 bases and J lost 7; bases outside the gene matches: 6. Germline V gene data show CDR1 as MNHNS and CDR2 as SASEGT. The CDR3 coding sequence is TGTGCCAGCGGGGTCGGACAGGGGAATTCACCCCTCCACTTT. Its translation: CASGVGQGNSPLHF.

This clone was seen only a few times. Other DNA sequences within the sample encode an identical CDR3. The V call is TRBV6-5, the J call TRBJ2-1; 9 nucleotides match TRBD2. Trimming cost V 0 bases and J 5 bases; bases outside gene matches: 2. The CDR3 consists of 15 residues. Germline-derived CDR1 and CDR2 are MNHEY and SVGAGI. The CDR3 sequence: CASSYSTSGHNEQFF. Here the CDR3 DNA reads TGTGCCAGCAGTTACTCGACTAGCGGACACAATGAGCAGTTCTTC.

The chain has TRBV28 and TRBJ2-7, with D perhaps given as TRBD1 or TRBD2 (5 bases each). Trimming stripped 3 bases from V and 2 bases from J, with 8 bases between. Germline values: CDR1 MDHEN, CDR2 SYDVKM. This CDR3 is built from 13 residues. The CDR3 protein is CASSFRDAYEQYV. The CDR3 DNA follows: TGTGCCAGCAGTTTTCGGGACGCCTACGAGCAGTACGTC.

The chain links TRBV5-4 to TRBJ2-6; D gene unclear. The CDR3 is 16 amino acids. CDR1 and CDR2 from the germline V gene are SGHNT and YYREEE (reference sequence). V was pared by 2 bases and J by 1 base, with 10 bases between. The CDR3 sequence: CASSLYITSGANVLTF. The DNA for the CDR3 is TGTGCCAGCAGCTTATATATAACTTCTGGGGCCAACGTCCTGACTTTC.

CDR3 protein: CASSHKVQVSVRFNIQYF. The CDR3 DNA sequence: TGTGCCAGCAGCCACAAGGTACAGGTTTCGGTAAGGTTTAACATTCAGTACTTC. The chain couples TRBV7-3 to TRBJ2-4, with a tentative D call TRBD1 (5 bases). V was shortened by 5 bases and J by 7 bases, with 27 bases between the two germline ends. The CDR3 spans 18 residues. Germline CDR1 is SGHTA and CDR2 is FQGTGA.

This clone was counted once. The rearrangement uses TRBV28 and TRBJ1-2, with D possibly being TRBD1 (5 bases). The CDR3 is 13 residues long. Germline values: CDR1 MDHEN, CDR2 SYDVKM. The ends were cut back, 5 bases at V and 8 bases at J, with 15 bases in the middle. The CDR3 nucleotides are TGTGCCAGCAGTACGCCCGCGGGGGGGGGCTACACCTTC. This encodes CASSTPAGGGYTF.

This chain uses TRBV19 with TRBJ2-5; D unresolved. In germline, CDR1 is LNHDA, CDR2 SQIVND (reference sequence). V gave up 3 bases and J gave up 4 bases, with 12 bases separating them. The CDR3 is 14 residues long. The CDR3 is CASSINDLGETQYF. CDR3 sequence (DNA): TGTGCCAGTAGTATCAACGATTTAGGAGAGACCCAGTACTTC.

The rearrangement uses TRBV6-1 and TRBJ2-1, with D tentatively TRBD1 (6 bases). CDR1 MNHNS and CDR2 SASEGT come from the germline V gene. Trimming left V 1 base short and J 5 bases short, with 24 bases between. This CDR3 region has 19 residues. This chain's CDR3 is CASSEVIPGVGGVDNEQFF. The CDR3 coding sequence is TGTGCCAGCAGTGAAGTTATTCCAGGGGTGGGTGGGGTAGACAATGAGCAGTTCTTC.

The CDR3 region is CASSQTPNLHNEQFF. The CDR3 DNA reads TGTGCCAGCAGTCAGACGCCGAACCTACACAATGAGCAGTTCTTC. This sequence joins TRBV28 and TRBJ2-1; D gene unclear. Trimming pared 5 bases from V and 5 bases from J, leaving 16 bases between. The CDR3 sequence is 15 residues long. The germline V gene has CDR1 MDHEN and CDR2 SYDVKM.

The chain links TRBV9 to TRBJ2-3, with D unresolved. CDR3 length: 15 residues. Trimming pared 0 bases from V and 2 bases from J, leaving 10 bases between. Germline V lookup: CDR1 SGDLS, CDR2 YYNGEE. The CDR3 here is CASSVGVLITDTQYF. The CDR3, as DNA: TGTGCCAGCAGCGTAGGTGTACTCATCACAGATACGCAGTATTTT.

This clone occurred a few times. The rearrangement links TRBV14 to TRBJ2-1; 10 positions match TRBD1. J was trimmed by 2 bases and V by 1 base; bases with no gene match: 5. CDR3 length: 17 residues. Per the germline V gene, CDR1 is SGHDN and CDR2 is FVKESK. The CDR3: CASSQALGTGAYNEQFF. The CDR3 DNA sequence: TGTGCCAGCAGCCAAGCCTTAGGGACAGGGGCCTACAATGAGCAGTTCTTC.

This clone was counted a few times. The chain uses TRBV7-2 and TRBJ2-1, with TRBD2 matching over 8 bases. J was trimmed by 5 bases and V by 4 bases; bases with no gene match: 13. Germline assignment: CDR1 SGHTA and CDR2 FQGNSA. The CDR3 sequence is 17 residues long. The DNA of the CDR3 is TGTGCCAGCAGCTCCCGTCGCGTCGGGACTAGAGACAATGAGCAGTTCTTC. Its translation: CASSSRRVGTRDNEQFF.

The rearrangement links TRBV12-5 to TRBJ1-5; D remains ambiguous. CDR1 is LGHNT and CDR2 is FRNRAP in the germline V gene. The CDR3 loop spans 15 amino acids. The ends were cut back, 3 bases at V and 2 bases at J, with 11 bases in the middle. The CDR3 region has the DNA TGTGCTAGTGGTTTAACGGGGTTCCGCAATCAGCCCCAGCATTTT. Its protein product is CASGLTGFRNQPQHF.

The gene calls are TRBV6-5 and TRBJ2-1; D is uncertain. Germline-derived CDR1 and CDR2 are MNHEY and SVGAGI. The CDR3 loop spans 15 amino acids. Trimming removed 0 bases from V and 8 bases from J, with 14 bases in between. In DNA, the CDR3 is TGTGCCAGCAGTTACTCGTCCCACTACGCCTATGAGCAGTTCTTC. Its translation is CASSYSSHYAYEQFF.

A few counts support this clone. This CDR3 fails to terminate in the conserved phenylalanine or tryptophan, so it likely reflects a read error. The limits of the CDR3 on the DNA are not certain, so only TCRdb's listed CDR3 is given. The V call is TRBV10-1, the J call TRBJ2-7; TRBD1 reflects the table's D call only, with no check against the DNA. Germline CDR1 and CDR2: WNHNN and SYGVQD (reference sequence). The CDR3 numbers 10 amino acids, ends counted. CDR3 amino acids: CASRERGQGG.